This T cell receptor (beta chain) appears in the sequencing data of a study of CD8+CD57+ T cells in acquired aplastic anemia. Study in general: CD4+ and CD8+ cells, once sorted, gave DNA averaging approximately 3.3 ug. Among healthy donors, CD4+ cells averaged approximately 10 million reads.

This clonotype was detected many times. Its antigen is undetermined. Points from the study as a whole: Patients and controls shared 25 to 30 CD8+ CDR3 sequences, which appeared highly expressed in patients and within their immunodominant clones.

CDR3 and TCR beta VDJ profiling relied on a genomic DNA template. From the reads, TCRdb called clonotypes with MiXCR, one entry per CDR3 protein. The sample carries 150,000 to 200,000 distinct CDR3 sequences, roughly 48% recorded once. CDR1 and CDR2 (germline): SEHNR, FQNEAQ (reference sequence). The CDR3 is 15 amino acids. The ends were cut back, 1 base at V and 1 base at J, with 9 bases in the middle. The receptor comes from a human donor in good health. The sample taken for sequencing was sorted CD4+, CD8+, or CD8+CD57+ T cells (not recorded which) from PBMCs. This sequence joins TRBV7-9 and TRBJ2-3, with D perhaps being TRBD1 or TRBD2 (6 bases each). CDR3 nucleotides: TGTGCCAGCAGCTTAGTAAGGGGGGGCACAGATACGCAGTATTTT. It translates to CASSLVRGGTDTQYF.